Listed below are T cell receptor beta chains from one sample, sequenced in a study of beta chain features in type 1 diabetes. Sequenced by immunoSEQ multiplex PCR; TCRdb stores in-frame clones only, minus some. There are roughly 280,000 clones in the sample; roughly 25% occur only once, and about 0.012% lies in the top ten. The sequenced sample consisted of naive CD4+ T cells from blood. The receptors stem from a woman between 25 and 40 years old with type 1 diabetes. CDR3s include the opening cysteine and the closing phenylalanine or tryptophan. The D gene is left open where the match is weak. Size is omitted from some rows. Given values are once, few, many or a class for expanded clones.

TRBV9	.	TRBJ2-1	.	TGTGCCAGCAGCTCCGGGATCTACAATGAGCAGTTCTTC	CASSSGIYNEQFF
TRBV7-3	few	TRBJ1-1	TRBD1	TGTGCCAGCAGCTTGGTCGGGACAGGGAACACTGAAGCTTTCTTT	CASSLVGTGNTEAFF
TRBV18	.	TRBJ2-2	.	TGTGCCAGCTCACCACAACCCCGGACAGCGAACACCGGGGAGCTGTTTTTT	CASSPQPRTANTGELFF
TRBV9	.	TRBJ2-7	TRBD1	TGTGCCAGCAGCGTAGTCGGGGACAGCTACGAGCAGTACTTC	CASSVVGDSYEQYF
TRBV16	few	TRBJ2-7	.	TGTGCCAGCAGCCGCGGCCCAGTCCACGAGCAGTACTTC	CASSRGPVHEQYF
TRBV27	.	TRBJ2-5	.	TGTGCCAGCAGTCCAACCCCGGACCCGGTCGGGGTGGCCCAGTACTTC	CASSPTPDPVGVAQYF
TRBV5-1	.	TRBJ1-2	.	TGCGCCAGCAGCGAGGGTGGCTATGGCTACACCTTC	CASSEGGYGYTF
TRBV7-3	.	TRBJ2-3	.	TGTGCCAGCAGCTCGGGTCAGGGAGATACGCAGTATTTT	CASSSGQGDTQYF
TRBV4-2	few	TRBJ2-3	.	TGTGCCAGCAGCCCTTCAGCAGATACGCAGTATTTT	CASSPSADTQYF
TRBV18	few	TRBJ2-7	TRBD2	TGTGCCAGCTCACTCAGCGGGATAAGCTCCTACGAGCAGTACTTC	CASSLSGISSYEQYF
TRBV5-6	few	TRBJ2-4	.	TGTGCCAGCAGCTTCCAGGACAGCCAGTACTTC	CASSFQDSQYF
TRBV7-9	.	TRBJ2-7	TRBD2	TGTGCCAGCAGCTTAGTTGTCCCTCGGACTAGGGCCTACGAGCAGTACTTC	CASSLVVPRTRAYEQYF
TRBV15	few	TRBJ2-7	.	TGTGCCACCAGCAGAGAAGTATATAGCTTCTACGAGCAGTACTTC	CATSREVYSFYEQYF
TRBV28	few	TRBJ2-3	TRBD2	TGTGCCAGCAGCAGAAGGGGTCTAGCGGGTGAAGATACGCAGTATTTT	CASSRRGLAGEDTQYF
TRBV7-9	.	TRBJ2-5	TRBD2	TGTGCCAGCAACCGAGGACTAGCGGGAGGTATCCAAGAGACCCAGTACTTC	CASNRGLAGGIQETQYF
TRBV7-3	few	TRBJ2-3	.	TGTGCCAGCAGCCGCTGGGGACTTGCCACAGATACGCAGTATTTT	CASSRWGLATDTQYF
TRBV30	few	TRBJ2-5	TRBD1	TGTGCCTGGGGGACAGGGGGAGAGACCCAGTACTTC	CAWGTGGETQYF
TRBV19	.	TRBJ1-2	TRBD1	TGTGCCAGTATTCGACAGGGGACTCAGAATGGCTACACCTTC	CASIRQGTQNGYTF
TRBV29-1	few	TRBJ2-7	.	TGCAGCGCGAGTGGACAGTCGGCGGCCTACGAGCAGTACTTC	CSASGQSAAYEQYF
TRBV7-3	few	TRBJ2-2	TRBD2	TGTGCCAGCAGCCTTAAAGCGGGAGCGGGCACCGGGGAGCTGTTTTTT	CASSLKAGAGTGELFF
TRBV11-3	few	TRBJ2-1	.	TGTGCCAGCAGCTGGGCGGGGGAGCAGTTCTTC	CASSWAGEQFF
TRBV2	.	TRBJ1-4	TRBD1	TGTGCCAGCAGCGGCCCGACAGGGGCTAATGAAAAACTGTTTTTT	CASSGPTGANEKLFF
TRBV18	once	TRBJ2-3	TRBD1	TGTGCCAGCTCGCCATCCGGGACAGGGGGCACAGATACGCAGTATTTT	CASSPSGTGGTDTQYF
TRBV9	.	TRBJ2-3	TRBD2	TGTGCCAGCAGCGTATTTCTAGCGGGTGGTACAGATACGCAGTATTTT	CASSVFLAGGTDTQYF
TRBV28	.	TRBJ2-7	TRBD2	TGTGCCAGCAGTCTCACTAGCGGGAGCTACGAGCAGTACTTC	CASSLTSGSYEQYF
TRBV30	.	TRBJ1-4	.	TGTGCCTGGAGTGTAACAGTTAATGAAAAACTGTTTTTT	CAWSVTVNEKLFF
TRBV7-3	few	TRBJ2-1	TRBD2	TGTGCCAGCAGCAAAGCGGGGCTAAAAGGAAATGAGCAGTTCTTC	CASSKAGLKGNEQFF
TRBV18	.	TRBJ2-3	.	TGTGCCAGCTCACCACCAGCCATCACAGATACGCAGTATTTT	CASSPPAITDTQYF
TRBV4-1	few	TRBJ2-5	.	TGCGCCAGCAGCCTCCGTATAGCGACCCAAGAGACCCAGTACTTC	CASSLRIATQETQYF
TRBV30	.	TRBJ2-3	TRBD1	TGTGCCTGGAGTAACCCGGACAGGGTTACTGGAGATACGCAGTATTTT	CAWSNPDRVTGDTQYF
TRBV29-1	.	TRBJ1-3	TRBD1	TGCAGCGTTGATGGGACAGGCGGAAACACCATATATTTT	CSVDGTGGNTIYF
TRBV21-1	.	TRBJ2-1	.	TGTGCCAGCAGCAAGGGGGAGACTAGCTCCTACAATGAGCAGTTCTTC	CASSKGETSSYNEQFF
TRBV7-9	few	TRBJ2-5	.	TGTGCCAGCAGCCATAGCCAAGAGACCCAGTACTTC	CASSHSQETQYF
TRBV5-4	few	TRBJ1-5	.	TGTGCCAGCAGCTTGGACCCTTATACAGCAGAGCCCCAGCATTTT	CASSLDPYTAEPQHF
TRBV30	.	TRBJ2-5	.	TGTGCCTGGAGTATTGCGGGCTCGGAGACCCAGTACTTC	CAWSIAGSETQYF
TRBV7-9	.	TRBJ2-3	TRBD1	TGTGCCAGCAGCCAACGGGACAGGGGCTCCAGTACGCAGTATTTT	CASSQRDRGSSTQYF
TRBV1	.	TRBJ2-1	.	TGCACCAGCAGCCAAGTTTTTAGCGGAAACCTCAATGAGCAGTTCTTC	CTSSQVFSGNLNEQFF
TRBV11-2	.	TRBJ2-3	TRBD1	TGTGCCAGCGGGGGACAGAGATATGATACGCAGTATTTT	CASGGQRYDTQYF
TRBV5-1	few	TRBJ1-2	.	TGCGCCAGCAGCTTAGACTCAGGGGCAGACTATGGCTACACCTTC	CASSLDSGADYGYTF
TRBV7-2	.	TRBJ1-2	.	TGTGCCAGCAGCCGTAATCAGGGAAGTAACTATGGCTACACCTTC	CASSRNQGSNYGYTF
TRBV4-1	.	TRBJ2-1	TRBD2	TGCGCCAGCAGCCAAGATGTCGGGACTAGCAGACCCAATGAGCAGTTCTTC	CASSQDVGTSRPNEQFF
TRBV9	.	TRBJ1-3	.	TGTGCCAGCAGCGAGGCAGGAGGCTCTGGAAACACCATATATTTT	CASSEAGGSGNTIYF
TRBV4-1	.	TRBJ2-7	TRBD2	TGCGCCAGCAGCCAAGATGGGAAGGCGTGGGCGGGGGACTCCTACGAGCAGTACTTC	CASSQDGKAWAGDSYEQYF
TRBV4-1	.	TRBJ2-7	TRBD1	TGCGCCAGCAGCCAAGAAAGGGGGCTCACCTACGAGCAGTACTTC	CASSQERGLTYEQYF
TRBV30	.	TRBJ1-1	.	TGTGCCTGGGCCGCATTGTGGGGGGTTGAAGCTTTCTTT	CAWAALWGVEAFF
TRBV23-1	.	TRBJ2-7	.	TGCGCCAGCAGTCAATCGAGGAAGACGGCTGGATACGAGCAGTACTTC	CASSQSRKTAGYEQYF
TRBV5-1	few	TRBJ2-5	TRBD2	TGCGCCAGCAGCATCTCCGGGACTAGCGGGAGAGGGGGAGAGACCCAGTACTTC	CASSISGTSGRGGETQYF
TRBV5-1	.	TRBJ2-5	.	TGCGCCAGCAGCGACGTGGATCGAGGAGAGACCCAGTACTTC	CASSDVDRGETQYF
TRBV5-6	few	TRBJ2-5	.	TGTGCCAGCAGCCCTCCCCGGGGCCAAGAGACCCAGTACTTC	CASSPPRGQETQYF
TRBV9	few	TRBJ2-3	TRBD1	TGTGCCAGCAGCGCTATCGGGGACAGAGATACGCAGTATTTT	CASSAIGDRDTQYF
TRBV29-1	few	TRBJ1-1	TRBD1	TGCAGCGTCCACAAACATGACAGGGAGTCGAAAGCTTTCTTT	CSVHKHDRESKAFF
TRBV6-5	.	TRBJ1-1	.	TGTGCCAGCAGCCGACAGAGAAGGACTGAAGCTTTCTTT	CASSRQRRTEAFF
TRBV18	.	TRBJ1-4	.	TGTGCCAGCTCACCGAGACAACTTAATGAAAAACTGTTTTTT	CASSPRQLNEKLFF
TRBV28	.	TRBJ2-5	.	TGTGCCAGCAGTTCGGGGGAGACCCAGTACTTC	CASSSGETQYF
TRBV7-9	.	TRBJ2-7	.	TGTGCCAGCAGCCTCGTTACGGGAGCGTACGAGCAGTACTTC	CASSLVTGAYEQYF